This TCR beta chain stems from a study of metastatic and nonmetastatic thyroid tumors. Whole-study context: Repertoires from malignant and benign thyroid patients were compared across blood and tumor or nodule tissue.

In the authors' workflow: The study's classifier, a distant-metastasis tool for papillary thyroid cancer, was built using CDR3 differences across clinicopathological groups. With MiXCR, TCRdb reprocessed the PCR reads. The authors' filters were not applied to this entry. The table has about 43,000 clones, 24% seen once; the top ten hold about 14%. Germline trimming cut 5 bases from V and 7 bases from J; bases unmatched to any gene: 25. Germline loops: CDR1 MNHEY, CDR2 SVGEGT. CDR3 length equals 19 residues. Nobody among the patients had been given any treatment before thyroid surgery. The receptor was isolated from a female donor with papillary thyroid cancer or a benign thyroid nodule (not recorded which). Some clones in this sample may be carry-over from other donors' samples. The material sequenced was tumor tissue. The J gene is TRBJ1-2, the V gene TRBV6-2 or TRBV6-3, with TRBD1 matching 7 bases. The CDR3 here is CASSLVRDRVAVGPGGYTF. The CDR3 DNA is TGTGCCAGCAGTCTCGTCCGGGACAGAGTCGCAGTGGGACCCGGTGGCTACACCTTC.